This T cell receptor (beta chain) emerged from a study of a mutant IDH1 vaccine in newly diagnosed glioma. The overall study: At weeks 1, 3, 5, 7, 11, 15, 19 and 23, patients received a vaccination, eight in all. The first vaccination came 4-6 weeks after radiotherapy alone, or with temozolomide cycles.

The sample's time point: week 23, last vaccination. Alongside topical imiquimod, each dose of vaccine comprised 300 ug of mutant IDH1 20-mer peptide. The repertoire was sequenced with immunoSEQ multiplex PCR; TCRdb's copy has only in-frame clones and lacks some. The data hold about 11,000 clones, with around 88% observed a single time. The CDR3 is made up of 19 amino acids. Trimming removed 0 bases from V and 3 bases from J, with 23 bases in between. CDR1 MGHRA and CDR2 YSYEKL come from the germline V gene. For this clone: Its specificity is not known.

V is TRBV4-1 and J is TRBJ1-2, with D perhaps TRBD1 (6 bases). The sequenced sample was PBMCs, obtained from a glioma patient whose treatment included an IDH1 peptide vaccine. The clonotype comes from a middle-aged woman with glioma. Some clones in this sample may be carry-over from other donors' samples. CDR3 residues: CASSQDQSGAILRDYGYTF. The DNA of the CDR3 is TGCGCCAGCAGCCAAGATCAGTCGGGGGCCATCCTTCGGGACTATGGCTACACCTTC.